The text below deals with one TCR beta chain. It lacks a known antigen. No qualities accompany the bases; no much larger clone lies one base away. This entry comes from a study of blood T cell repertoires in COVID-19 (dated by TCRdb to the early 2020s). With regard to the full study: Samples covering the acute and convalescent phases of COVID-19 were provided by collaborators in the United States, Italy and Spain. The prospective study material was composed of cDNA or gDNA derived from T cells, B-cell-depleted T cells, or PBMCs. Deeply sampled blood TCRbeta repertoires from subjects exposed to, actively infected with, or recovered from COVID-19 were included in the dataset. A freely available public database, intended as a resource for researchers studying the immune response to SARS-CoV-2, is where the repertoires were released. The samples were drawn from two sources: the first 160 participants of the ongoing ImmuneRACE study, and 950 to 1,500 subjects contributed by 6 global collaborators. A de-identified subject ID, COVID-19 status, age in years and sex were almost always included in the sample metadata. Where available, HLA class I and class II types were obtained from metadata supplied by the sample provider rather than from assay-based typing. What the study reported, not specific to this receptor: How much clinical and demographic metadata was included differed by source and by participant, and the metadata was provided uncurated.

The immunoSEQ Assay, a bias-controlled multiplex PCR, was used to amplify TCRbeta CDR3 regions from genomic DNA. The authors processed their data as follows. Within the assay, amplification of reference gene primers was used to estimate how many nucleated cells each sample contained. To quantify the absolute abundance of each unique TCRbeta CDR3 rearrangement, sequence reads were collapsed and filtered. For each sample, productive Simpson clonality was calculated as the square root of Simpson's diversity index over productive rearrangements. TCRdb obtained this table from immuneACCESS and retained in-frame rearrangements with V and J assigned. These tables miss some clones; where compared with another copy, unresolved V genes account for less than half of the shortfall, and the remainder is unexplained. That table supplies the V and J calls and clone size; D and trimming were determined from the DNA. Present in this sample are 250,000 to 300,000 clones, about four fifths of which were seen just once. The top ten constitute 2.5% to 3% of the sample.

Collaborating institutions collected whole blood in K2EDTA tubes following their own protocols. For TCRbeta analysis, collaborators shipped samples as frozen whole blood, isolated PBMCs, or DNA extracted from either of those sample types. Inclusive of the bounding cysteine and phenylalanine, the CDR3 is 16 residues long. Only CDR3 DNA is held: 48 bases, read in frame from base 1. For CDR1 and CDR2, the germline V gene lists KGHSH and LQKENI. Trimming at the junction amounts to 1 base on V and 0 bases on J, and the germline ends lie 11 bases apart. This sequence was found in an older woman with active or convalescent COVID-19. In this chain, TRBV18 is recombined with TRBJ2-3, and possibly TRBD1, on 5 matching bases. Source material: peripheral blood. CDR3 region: CASSPLRQTSTDTQYF. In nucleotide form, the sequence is TGTGCCAGCTCACCACTCCGACAGACTAGCACAGATACGCAGTATTTT.